This entry concerns a single T cell receptor beta chain. Its antigen is still unknown. The data originate from a study of blood T cells in healthy people across ages. Study outcomes and limitations: Age advanced and TCR beta diversity per million T cells fell, roughly linearly. Compared with aged donors, long-lived donors showed fewer expanded clones, suggesting selection.

Primers used in a second PCR of roughly 7 to 12 cycles were a sample-barcoded 5' primer and a J-beta primer mix. MiXCR, applied by TCRdb to the 5' RACE reads, yields one record per CDR3 protein. The sample yields roughly 680,000 distinct CDR3 sequences, 49% seen once. The receptor was derived from a woman aged 55-70 years in good health. The sample was blood.

The CDR3, as DNA: TGCGCCAGCAGCTACAACAGGGGGGAGACCCAGTTCTTC. Amino acids: CASSYNRGETQFF. The V call is TRBV5-1, the J call TRBJ2-5; 8 positions match TRBD1. The last part of the DNA fits TRBJ2-1 better; the J call may be wrong. The CDR3 sequence is 13 residues long. CDR1 and CDR2 (germline): SGHRS, YFSETQ.